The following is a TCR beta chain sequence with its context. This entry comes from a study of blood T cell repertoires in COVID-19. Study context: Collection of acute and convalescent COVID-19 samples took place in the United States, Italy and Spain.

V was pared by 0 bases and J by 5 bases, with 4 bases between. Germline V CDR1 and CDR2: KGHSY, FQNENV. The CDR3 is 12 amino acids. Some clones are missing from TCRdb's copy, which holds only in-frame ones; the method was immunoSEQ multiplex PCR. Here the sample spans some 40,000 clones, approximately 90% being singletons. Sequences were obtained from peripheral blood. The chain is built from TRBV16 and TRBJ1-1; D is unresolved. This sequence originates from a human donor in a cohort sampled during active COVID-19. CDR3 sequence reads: CASSQSPTEAFF. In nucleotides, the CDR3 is TGTGCCAGCAGCCAATCTCCAACTGAAGCTTTCTTT. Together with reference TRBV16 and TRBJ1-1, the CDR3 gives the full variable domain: GEEVAQTPKHLVRGEGQKAKLYCAPIKGHSYVFWYQQVLKNEFKFLISFQNENVFDETGMPKERFSAKCLPNSPCSLEIQATKLEDSAVYFCASSQSPTEAFFGQGTRLTVV.